The clone carrying this T cell receptor beta chain appeared many times. This sample stems from a study of T cells after yellow fever vaccination. A 5'RACE template-switching step, the method used to make TCR cDNA, added a universal primer site and UMIs. MiXCR was run by TCRdb on the 5' RACE reads, yielding one entry per CDR3 protein. The sample holds around 530,000 distinct CDR3 sequences, roughly 17% seen once. J lost 3 bases, V lost 4 bases, and 12 bases had no gene match. CDR1 and CDR2 (germline): SGHRS, YFSETQ. The CDR3 sequence is 17 residues long. This chain connects TRBV5-1 to TRBJ2-1; TRBD2 matches at 8 bases. Sequenced material: PBMCs, taken 5 days after the first yellow fever vaccination. The TCR comes from a man younger than 30 who received the YFV17D yellow fever vaccine. The CDR3 protein is CASSPPSSGDHYNEQFF. The CDR3 coding sequence is TGCGCCAGCAGCCCCCCCAGTAGCGGGGACCACTACAATGAGCAGTTCTTC.